This TCR beta chain was observed in a study of OX40 agonist ivuxolimab in advanced cancers. Study context: The dose-escalation cohort was over 65% male, with a mean age of 60 years, ranging about 23 to 79. Notes on the study in general: The antigens recognized by the expanded peripheral T cells, that is their antigen specificity, were not determined. With doses of 0.1 to 3.0 mg/kg, CD4+ and CD8+ blood T cells had undergone clonal expansion by week 6. Partial responders receiving 0.1-3.0 mg/kg showed among the lowest clonal expansion.

Sequencing used immunoSEQ multiplex PCR; TCRdb keeps in-frame clones, though not all of them. The table records around 29,000 clones, around 86% of them present only once. This clone was detected only a few times. Its antigen is as yet unknown. Looked up from germline, CDR1 is SGHVS and CDR2 is FNYEAQ. After removal of 5 bases from V and 0 bases from J, the junction contained 5 bases not matched to a gene. This CDR3 has 17 amino acids. The TCR originated in an adult with an advanced solid tumor such as melanoma, head and neck, liver or kidney cancer. The chain links TRBV7-6 to TRBJ2-2; 11 positions agree with TRBD1. The sequencing used CD4+ or CD8+ T cells sorted from blood, collected in a trial of the OX40 agonist ivuxolimab. The CDR3, as DNA: TGTGCCAGCAGCCTATGGACAGGGGGCTCGAACACCGGGGAGCTGTTTTTT. It encodes CASSLWTGGSNTGELFF.